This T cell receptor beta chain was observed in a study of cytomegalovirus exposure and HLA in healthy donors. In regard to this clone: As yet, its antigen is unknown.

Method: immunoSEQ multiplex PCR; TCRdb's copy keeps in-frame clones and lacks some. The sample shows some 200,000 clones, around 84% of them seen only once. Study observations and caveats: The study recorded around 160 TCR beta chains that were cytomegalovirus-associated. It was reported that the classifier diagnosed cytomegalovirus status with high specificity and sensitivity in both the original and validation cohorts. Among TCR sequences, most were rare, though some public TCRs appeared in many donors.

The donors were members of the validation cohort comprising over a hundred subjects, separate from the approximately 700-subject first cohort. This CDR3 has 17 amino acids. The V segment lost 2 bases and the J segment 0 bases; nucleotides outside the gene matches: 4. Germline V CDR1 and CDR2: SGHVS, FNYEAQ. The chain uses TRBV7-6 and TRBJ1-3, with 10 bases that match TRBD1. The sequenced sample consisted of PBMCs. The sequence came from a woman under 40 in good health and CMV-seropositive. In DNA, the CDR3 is TGTGCCAGCAGCTTACGGACAGGGGGTGTCTCTGGAAACACCATATATTTT. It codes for CASSLRTGGVSGNTIYF.